This TCR beta chain comes out of a study of T-cell reconstitution after alpha-beta-depleted transplantation in children. Unique molecular identifiers were used to barcode this TCRbeta library. TCRdb processed the PCR reads anew with MiXCR; each CDR3 protein has one entry. The sample holds fewer than 750,000 distinct CDR3 sequences, about 21% seen once. Concerning this clonotype: Its antigen is not identified.

Trimming shortened V by 5 bases and J by 2 bases, and 19 bases separated the two germline ends. The CDR3 length is 18 residues. The germline CDR1 and CDR2 sequences are SGHAT and FQNNGV. Study-wide results and caveats: Expanded clones from the graft, numbering several hundred, reportedly supplied alpha-beta T cells about two months after transplant. Fresh T-cell production supplied most of the T-cell counts and diversity seen one year after transplant. Surviving recipient T cells and thymic progenitors accounted for the high day-60 TCRbeta diversity observed in some patients.

J is TRBJ2-6 and V is TRBV11-2, with no clear D. Sequenced here: PBMCs, mostly from graft donor cells, sampled 360 days after TCRalphabeta/CD19-depleted stem cell transplant. The TCR sequence derives from a boy in the first two years of life who had a stem cell transplant for acute myeloid leukemia, so the T cells may come from the graft donor. CDR3 in amino acids: CASSPPPWGNPGANVLTF. CDR3 DNA sequence: TGTGCCAGCAGCCCCCCCCCTTGGGGTAACCCTGGGGCCAACGTCCTGACTTTC.